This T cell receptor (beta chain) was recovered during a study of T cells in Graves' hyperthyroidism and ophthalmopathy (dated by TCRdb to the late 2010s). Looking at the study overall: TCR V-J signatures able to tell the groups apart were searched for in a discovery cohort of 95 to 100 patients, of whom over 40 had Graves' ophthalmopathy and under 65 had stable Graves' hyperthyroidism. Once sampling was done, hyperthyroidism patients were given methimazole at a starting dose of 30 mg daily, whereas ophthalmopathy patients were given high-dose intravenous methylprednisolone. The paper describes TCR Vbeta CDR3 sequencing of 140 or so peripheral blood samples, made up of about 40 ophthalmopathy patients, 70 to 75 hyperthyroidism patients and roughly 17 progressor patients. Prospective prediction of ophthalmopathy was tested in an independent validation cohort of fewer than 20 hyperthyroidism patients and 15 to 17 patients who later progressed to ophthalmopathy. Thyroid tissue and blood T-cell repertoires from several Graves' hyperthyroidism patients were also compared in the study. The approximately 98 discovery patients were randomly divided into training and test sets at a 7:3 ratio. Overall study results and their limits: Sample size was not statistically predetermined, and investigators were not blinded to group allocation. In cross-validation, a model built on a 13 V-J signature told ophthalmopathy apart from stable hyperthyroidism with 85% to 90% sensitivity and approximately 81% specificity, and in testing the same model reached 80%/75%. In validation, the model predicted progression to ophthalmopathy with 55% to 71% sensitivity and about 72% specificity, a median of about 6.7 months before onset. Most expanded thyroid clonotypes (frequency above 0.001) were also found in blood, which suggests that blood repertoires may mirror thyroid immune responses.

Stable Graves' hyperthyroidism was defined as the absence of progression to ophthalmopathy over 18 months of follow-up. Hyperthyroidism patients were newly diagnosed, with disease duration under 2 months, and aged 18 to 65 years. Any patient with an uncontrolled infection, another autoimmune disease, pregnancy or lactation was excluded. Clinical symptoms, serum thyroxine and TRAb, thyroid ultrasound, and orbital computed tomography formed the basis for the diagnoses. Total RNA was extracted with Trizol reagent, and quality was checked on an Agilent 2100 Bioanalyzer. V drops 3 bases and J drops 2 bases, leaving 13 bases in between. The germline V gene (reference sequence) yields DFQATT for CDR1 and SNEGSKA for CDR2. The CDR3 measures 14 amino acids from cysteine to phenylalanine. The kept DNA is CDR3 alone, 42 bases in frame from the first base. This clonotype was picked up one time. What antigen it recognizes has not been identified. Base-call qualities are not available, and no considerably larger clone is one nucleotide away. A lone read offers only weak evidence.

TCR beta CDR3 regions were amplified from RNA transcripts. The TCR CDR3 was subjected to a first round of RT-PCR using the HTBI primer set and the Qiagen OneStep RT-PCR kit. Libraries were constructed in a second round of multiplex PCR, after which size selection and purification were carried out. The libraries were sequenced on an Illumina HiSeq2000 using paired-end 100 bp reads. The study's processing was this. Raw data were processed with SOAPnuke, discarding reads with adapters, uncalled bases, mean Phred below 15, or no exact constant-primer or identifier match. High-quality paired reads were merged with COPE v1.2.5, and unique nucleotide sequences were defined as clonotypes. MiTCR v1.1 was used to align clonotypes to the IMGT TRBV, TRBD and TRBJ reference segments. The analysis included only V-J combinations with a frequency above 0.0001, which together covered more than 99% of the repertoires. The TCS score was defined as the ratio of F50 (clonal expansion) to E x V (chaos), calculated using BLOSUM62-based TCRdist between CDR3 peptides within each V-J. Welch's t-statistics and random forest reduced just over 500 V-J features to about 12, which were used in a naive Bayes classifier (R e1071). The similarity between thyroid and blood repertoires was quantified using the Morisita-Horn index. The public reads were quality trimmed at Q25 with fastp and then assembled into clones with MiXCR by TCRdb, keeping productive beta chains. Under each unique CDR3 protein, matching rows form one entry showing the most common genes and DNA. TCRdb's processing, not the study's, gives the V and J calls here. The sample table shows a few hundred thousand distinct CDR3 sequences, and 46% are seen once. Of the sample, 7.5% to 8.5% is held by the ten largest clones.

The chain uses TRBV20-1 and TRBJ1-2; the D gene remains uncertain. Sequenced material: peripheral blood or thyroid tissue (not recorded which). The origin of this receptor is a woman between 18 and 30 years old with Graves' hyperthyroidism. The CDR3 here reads CSARDPSSNYGYTF. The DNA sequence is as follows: TGCAGTGCTAGGGACCCGAGCTCGAACTATGGCTACACCTTC.